The 31 T cell receptor beta chains given below trace back to one sample, sequenced in a study of technical replicates of blood from a handful of donors. Clones were sequenced by immunoSEQ multiplex PCR, and TCRdb holds only the in-frame ones, with some missing. Of just under 85,000 clones listed, 90% to 95% are singletons. Sequencing was done on a sample of T cells isolated from PBMCs. These receptors were obtained from a human donor in good health.

The rearrangement joins TRBV18 to TRBJ1-1, with D possibly being TRBD1 (5 bases). CDR1 is KGHSH and CDR2 is LQKENI in the germline V gene. Trimming stripped 3 bases from V and 2 bases from J, with 10 bases between. The CDR3 is 14 residues long. CDR3 nucleotides: TGTGCCAGCTCACCTTCTGACAGCAACACTGAAGCTTTCTTT. Residues: CASSPSDSNTEAFF.

This rearrangement joins TRBV30 to TRBJ1-1; possible D gene TRBD1, 5 bases. The CDR3 totals 12 residues. CDR1 is GTSNPN, CDR2 SVGIG, per germline (reference sequence). V was shortened by 5 bases and J by 1 base, with 8 bases between the two germline ends. CDR3 DNA: TGTGCCTGGCGGGGGGGGAACACTGAAGCTTTCTTT. Encoded protein: CAWRGGNTEAFF. Full variable domain (missing parts from reference TRBV30 and TRBJ1-1): SQTIHQWPATLVQPVGSPLSLECTVEGTSNPNLYWYRQAAGRGLQLLFYSVGIGQISSEVPQNLSASRPQDRQFILSSKKLLLSDSGFYLCAWRGGNTEAFFGQGTRLTVV.

The chain has TRBV29-1 and TRBJ1-2; D call uncertain. V lost 3 bases, J lost 4 bases, and 18 bases lay in between. Germline V CDR1 and CDR2: SQVTM, ANQGSEA. The CDR3 loop spans 15 amino acids. The CDR3 nucleotides are TGCAGCGTTGATTGGTCCACCCGGGGATCCTATGGCTACACCTTC. It translates to CSVDWSTRGSYGYTF.

The chain has TRBV18 and TRBJ1-1; no definite D call. The CDR3 has 19 amino acids. The germline V gene has CDR1 KGHSH and CDR2 LQKENI. The V and J ends lost 0 bases and 1 base respectively, with 21 bases between them. The CDR3 loop reads CASSPPSLMAGRKNTEAFF. The CDR3 region has the DNA TGTGCCAGCTCACCACCGTCTCTGATGGCAGGCAGAAAGAACACTGAAGCTTTCTTT.

The chain joins TRBV9 to TRBJ1-4; 10 bases fit TRBD1. This CDR3 spans 15 amino acids. J was trimmed by 2 bases and V by 7 bases; bases with no gene match: 5. Germline V CDR1 and CDR2: SGDLS, YYNGEE. The CDR3 DNA reads as TGTGCCAGCGCCAGACAGGGGGCGACTAATGAAAAACTGTTTTTT. Its protein product is CASARQGATNEKLFF. The complete variable domain, with remaining parts taken from reference TRBV9 and TRBJ1-4, reads DSGVTQTPKHLITATGQRVTLRCSPRSGDLSVYWYQQSLDQGLQFLIQYYNGEERAKGNILERFSAQQFPDLHSELNLSSLELGDSALYFCASARQGATNEKLFFGSGTQLSVL.

This sequence joins TRBV19 and TRBJ1-2; TRBD1 agrees at 7 bases. Trimming removed 3 bases from V and 8 bases from J; junction bases left unmatched: 12. Looked up from germline, CDR1 is LNHDA and CDR2 is SQIVND (reference sequence). The CDR3 spans 15 residues. The CDR3 sequence is CASSMKAVRGKGYTF. The DNA of the CDR3 is TGTGCCAGTAGTATGAAGGCCGTCAGGGGGAAAGGCTACACCTTC.

The chain joins TRBV5-1 to TRBJ1-1; possible D gene TRBD1, 5 bases. The CDR3 contains 17 residues. V lost 1 base, J lost 8 bases, and 24 bases lay in between. Germline loops: CDR1 SGHRS, CDR2 YFSETQ. The CDR3 sequence: CASSLTQGGARFGEAFF. CDR3 DNA: TGCGCCAGCAGCTTGACGCAGGGTGGAGCGAGGTTCGGGGAAGCTTTCTTT. Filled out from reference TRBV5-1 and TRBJ1-1, the complete variable domain reads KAGVTQTPRYLIKTRGQQVTLSCSPISGHRSVSWYQQTPGQGLQFLFEYFSETQRNKGNFPGRFSGRQFSNSRSEMNVSTLELGDSALYLCASSLTQGGARFGEAFFGQGTRLTVV.

The DNA for the CDR3 is TGTGCCAGCAGCGTGGGGACAGCCGGGAGGGGCACCTACGAGCAGTACTTC. Encoded protein: CASSVGTAGRGTYEQYF. The chain joins TRBV9 to TRBJ2-7; the D gene is possibly TRBD2 (8 bases). The CDR3 consists of 17 residues. V was pared by 2 bases and J by 2 bases, with 20 bases between. The germline CDR1 and CDR2 sequences are SGDLS and YYNGEE.

J is TRBJ2-7 and V is TRBV5-6; weak D call: TRBD1 (5 bases). Germline CDR1 SGHDT, CDR2 YYEEEE. The CDR3 runs to 13 residues. Between the trimmed V and J ends, which lost 4 bases and 3 bases, there was a span of 11 bases. CDR3 nucleotides: TGTGCCAGCAGCAGAGACAGAATCTACGAGCAGTACTTC. Translating gives CASSRDRIYEQYF.

The chain recombines TRBV6-1 with TRBJ2-5; 8 nucleotides agree with TRBD1. Germline V lookup: CDR1 MNHNS, CDR2 SASEGT. The CDR3 extends over 15 amino acids. With 6 bases clipped from V and 4 bases from J, the junction kept 10 bases outside the gene matches. CDR3 in DNA: TGTGCCAGCAGCCACCTACAGGGGGTTGCAGAGACCCAGTACTTC. Its translation: CASSHLQGVAETQYF.

This chain connects TRBV6-5 to TRBJ1-4; no firm D call. Trimming left V 2 bases short and J 14 bases short, with 18 bases between. Germline CDR1 MNHEY, CDR2 SVGAGI. The CDR3 is made up of 14 amino acids. The CDR3 DNA sequence: TGTGCCAGCAGTTACAACCCCTCTGGAGGGAGGCTGTTTTTT. The encoded protein is CASSYNPSGGRLFF.

CDR3 in amino acids: CSATTGSIETQYF. CDR3 coding DNA: TGCAGCGCCACGACAGGGTCAATCGAGACCCAGTACTTC. The J gene is TRBJ2-5, the V gene TRBV29-1; 7 nucleotides agree with TRBD1. J gave up 5 bases and V 7 bases, and 10 bases lay outside the gene matches. The CDR3 runs 13 residues. Germline loops: CDR1 SQVTM, CDR2 ANQGSEA.

The genes are TRBV5-1 and TRBJ2-5, with D hard to call. V lost 0 bases, J lost 4 bases, and 7 bases lay in between. The CDR3 contains 13 residues. Germline V gene data show CDR1 as SGHRS and CDR2 as YFSETQ. The CDR3 nucleotides read TGCGCCAGCAGCTTGGCCGTGCGAGAGACCCAGTACTTC. It translates to CASSLAVRETQYF.

The V and J genes are TRBV4-2 and TRBJ2-3; 12 nucleotides align to TRBD2. The length of the CDR3 is 15 residues. Germline loops: CDR1 LGHNA, CDR2 YNFKEQ. V lost 2 bases to trimming and J lost 6 bases; unmatched junction nucleotides: 3. CDR3 nucleotides: TGTGCCAGCAGCCAAAGACTAGCGGGAGTGGATACGCAGTATTTT. It encodes CASSQRLAGVDTQYF.

The CDR3 is CASSPGDHGYTF. In DNA, the CDR3 is TGTGCCAGCAGCCCAGGGGATCATGGCTACACCTTC. The chain links TRBV11-2 to TRBJ1-2, with D perhaps TRBD1 (6 bases). V was clipped by 5 bases and J by 6 bases, with 10 bases between them. This CDR3 has 12 amino acids. Germline CDR1 reads SGHAT; CDR2 reads FQNNGV. The full variable domain, its missing parts supplied by reference TRBV11-2 and TRBJ1-2, is EAGVAQSPRYKIIEKRQSVAFWCNPISGHATLYWYQQILGQGPKLLIQFQNNGVVDDSQLPKDRFSAERLKGVDSTLKIQPAKLEDSAVYLCASSPGDHGYTFGSGTRLTVV.

This chain joins TRBV7-8 and TRBJ1-5, with 8 bases matching TRBD1. The V gene's germline CDR1 is SGHVS and CDR2 FQNEAQ. This CDR3 has 13 amino acids. After removal of 5 bases from V and 5 bases from J, the junction contained 2 bases not matched to a gene. CDR3 region: CASSLDRDQPQHF. The CDR3 bases are TGTGCCAGCAGCCTGGACAGGGATCAGCCCCAGCATTTT.

The chain uses TRBV11-3 and TRBJ2-3; the match to TRBD2 covers 8 bases. CDR3 size: 15 residues. V was clipped by 7 bases and J by 1 base; unmatched bases: 7. Germline CDR1 SGHNT, CDR2 YENEEA. Here the CDR3 reads CASKKAGERTDTQYF. CDR3 bases: TGTGCCAGCAAAAAAGCGGGGGAACGCACAGATACGCAGTATTTT.

As to this clone: The junction differs from germline at one of its ends, possibly a read error. The chain couples TRBV7-9 to TRBJ1-2; D is possibly TRBD1 (5 bases). The length of the CDR3 is 11 residues. Germline values: CDR1 SEHNR, CDR2 FQNEAQ (reference sequence). CDR3 nucleotide sequence: TGTGCCAGCAGCGCACAGGTCGCGTCTTTCTTC. Its protein product is CASSAQVASFF.

The CDR3 DNA is TGTGCCAGCAGCTGGGACAGGGGCGCTTACAATGAGCAGTTCTTC. This encodes CASSWDRGAYNEQFF. The V gene is TRBV6-6, the J gene TRBJ2-1; 10 bases line up with TRBD1. The CDR3 extends over 15 amino acids. Germline V lookup: CDR1 MNHNY, CDR2 SVGAGI (reference sequence). V was pared by 6 bases and J by 4 bases, with 6 bases of the junction left unmatched.

This chain connects TRBV7-6 to TRBJ1-1; 8 bases map to TRBD1. V lost 1 base, J lost 9 bases, and 10 bases stayed unmatched. Germline V gene lookup returns CDR1 SGHVS and CDR2 FNYEAQ. This CDR3 is 15 amino acids long. CDR3 sequence reads: CASSLEAGGAGKAFF. CDR3 nucleotides: TGTGCCAGCAGCTTAGAAGCAGGGGGCGCAGGGAAAGCTTTCTTT.

This clone has a handful of counts. The chain employs TRBV19 and TRBJ1-5, with no clear D. There are 13 residues in the CDR3. Germline V gene data show CDR1 as LNHDA and CDR2 as SQIVND (reference sequence). Trimming cost V 5 bases and J 0 bases, with 5 bases left between them. CDR3 residues: CASSSNSNQPQHF. In nucleotides, the CDR3 is TGTGCCAGTAGTTCTAATAGCAATCAGCCCCAGCATTTT. Looking up the rest from reference TRBV19 and TRBJ1-5 gives the full variable domain: DGGITQSPKYLFRKEGQNVTLSCEQNLNHDAMYWYRQDPGQGLRLIYYSQIVNDFQKGDIAEGYSVSREKKESFPLTVTSAQKNPTAFYLCASSSNSNQPQHFGDGTRLSIL.

This clone appeared once. This chain connects TRBV6-5 to TRBJ1-1, with 9 nucleotides matching TRBD1. J gave up 2 bases and V 6 bases, and 7 bases lay outside the gene matches. The CDR3 contains 15 residues. The germline CDR1 and CDR2 sequences are MNHEY and SVGAGI. CDR3 amino acids: CASRGQGGLNTEAFF. CDR3 in DNA: TGTGCCAGCAGGGGACAGGGAGGCTTAAACACTGAAGCTTTCTTT.

This chain uses TRBV21-1 with TRBJ2-2; the table's D gene call, TRBD1, was not cross checked with the DNA. TRBV21-1 is reported as a pseudogene. CDR3 length equals 20 residues. DNA of the CDR3: TGTGCCAGCAGCGGACGTGCCGGGACAGCCTACGACCTCTACACCGGGGAGCTGTTTTTT. Amino acids: CASSGRAGTAYDLYTGELFF.

V usage is TRBV19 and J usage is TRBJ1-3; tentative D call: TRBD1 (6 bases). V gave up 6 bases and J gave up 8 bases, with 8 bases separating them. Germline CDR1 reads LNHDA; CDR2 reads SQIVND (reference sequence). The CDR3 loop spans 11 amino acids. CDR3: CASRQGHTIYF. In DNA form, the CDR3 reads TGTGCCAGTAGACAGGGACACACCATATATTTT.

The rearrangement links TRBV5-1 to TRBJ2-3; D unclear. Trimming took off 4 bases at V and 0 bases at J, with 9 bases between the two ends. The V gene's germline CDR1 is SGHRS and CDR2 YFSETQ. The length of the CDR3 is 14 residues. CDR3 bases: TGCGCCAGCAGCGTACTTCCTAGCACAGATACGCAGTATTTT. The encoded protein is CASSVLPSTDTQYF.

This rearrangement joins TRBV28 to TRBJ2-7; 7 bases match TRBD1. After removal of 3 bases from V and 2 bases from J, the junction contained 7 bases not matched to a gene. Germline V gene sequence: CDR1 MDHEN, CDR2 SYDVKM. The CDR3 contains 15 residues. The CDR3 DNA sequence: TGTGCCAGCAGTTTGGTAGACAGGGCGGCCTACGAGCAGTACTTC. It is translated as CASSLVDRAAYEQYF. Using reference TRBV28 and TRBJ2-7 for the parts outside the CDR3, the full variable domain is DVKVTQSSRYLVKRTGEKVFLECVQDMDHENMFWYRQDPGLGLRLIYFSYDVKMKEKGDIPEGYSVSREKKERFSLILESASTNQTSMYLCASSLVDRAAYEQYFGPGTRLTVT.

This clone was observed a handful of times. The chain is built from TRBV5-1 and TRBJ2-1; 9 nucleotides align to TRBD1. This CDR3 region has 13 residues. CDR1 is SGHRS and CDR2 is YFSETQ in the germline V gene. Trimming cost V 6 bases and J 13 bases; bases outside gene matches: 11. The CDR3: CASNDGTGSSQFF. CDR3 nucleotides: TGCGCCAGCAACGATGGGACAGGGTCGTCTCAGTTCTTC.

The rearrangement uses TRBV27 and TRBJ1-1; D unclear. The CDR3 extends over 14 amino acids. V shed 6 bases and J shed 1 base, with 12 bases lying between them. Germline V gives CDR1 MNHEY, CDR2 SMNVEV (reference sequence). The DNA of the CDR3 is TGTGCCAGCAGCCCTAATCCCTGGAACACTGAAGCTTTCTTT. Amino acid sequence: CASSPNPWNTEAFF.

The chain recombines TRBV5-1 with TRBJ1-6; a possible D gene is TRBD1 (5 bases). Trimming removed 0 bases at V and 6 bases at J, with 10 bases between. The CDR3 runs 15 residues. The germline V gene has CDR1 SGHRS and CDR2 YFSETQ. The CDR3 DNA sequence: TGCGCCAGCAGCTTGGCCGGGCAGGGTAATTCACCCCTCCACTTT. This gives the protein CASSLAGQGNSPLHF.

This clone was seen a single time. This chain uses TRBV2 with TRBJ1-1; the D gene is possibly TRBD1 (6 bases). Trimming stripped 8 bases from V and 1 base from J, with 11 bases between. The CDR3 covers 13 residues. The germline V gene has CDR1 SNHLY and CDR2 FYNNEI. This CDR3 is CASGTGTNTEAFF. CDR3 nucleotides: TGTGCCAGCGGAACAGGGACGAACACTGAAGCTTTCTTT.

V is TRBV29-1 and J is TRBJ2-7; perhaps TRBD2 as D (5 bases). There are 13 residues in the CDR3. CDR1 and CDR2 (germline): SQVTM, ANQGSEA. V was clipped by 4 bases and J by 0 bases, with 10 bases between them. The CDR3 sequence: CSVASGSSYEQYF. The CDR3 bases are TGCAGCGTTGCGAGCGGAAGCTCCTACGAGCAGTACTTC.